These 20 T cell receptor beta chains came from one sample sequenced in a study of vaccination and CD4 T cells after COVID-19. The treatment was: roughly nine-day PBMC culture with coronavirus spike peptide pools or control peptides (ViraFEST assay). These receptors lack a known antigen. Cultured CD4+ T-cell DNA underwent Oncomine TCR Beta short-read sequencing. One entry per CDR3 protein, called by TCRdb with MiXCR from the PCR reads. The sample includes fewer than 30,000 distinct CDR3 sequences, 50% of them seen just once. The sequencing here drew on CD4+ T cells from blood, cultured in vitro, taken before SARS-CoV-2 vaccination. These receptors all come from a human donor who received a COVID-19 vaccine.

V gene TRBV6-5 combines with J gene TRBJ2-5; 8 bases are a match to TRBD2. The CDR3 has 16 amino acids. Germline values: CDR1 MNHEY, CDR2 SVGAGI. V gave up 2 bases and J gave up 3 bases; unmatched junction bases: 8. The CDR3 loop reads CASSYPGLVDKETQYF. CDR3 in DNA: TGTGCCAGCAGTTACCCGGGACTAGTAGACAAAGAGACCCAGTACTTC.

The V gene is TRBV7-3, the J gene TRBJ2-1, with 10 bases lining up with TRBD2. The CDR3 is 12 residues long. The trim removed 5 bases at V and 13 bases at J, leaving 5 bases unmatched. Germline CDR1 reads SGHTA; CDR2 reads FQGTGA. CDR3 DNA: TGTGCCAGCAGCAGCAGCGGGGGGGGACAGTTCTTC. As protein: CASSSSGGGQFF.

Only a few counts were recorded for this clonotype. V and J are TRBV15 and TRBJ2-3; maybe TRBD2 (6 bases). The germline V and J ends were trimmed by 1 base and 0 bases, with 11 bases remaining between them. CDR1 is LNHNV, CDR2 YYDKDF, per germline (reference sequence). The CDR3 runs 16 residues. CDR3 amino acids: CATSRGSGESTDTQYF. The CDR3 region has the DNA TGTGCCACCAGCAGAGGATCGGGGGAAAGCACAGATACGCAGTATTTT.

A few counts support this clonotype. The V and J genes are TRBV5-1 and TRBJ2-7, with TRBD1 identical over 8 bases. V shed 2 bases and J 0 bases; nucleotides not matched to a gene: 10. The CDR3 has 17 residues. The germline gives CDR1 SGHRS, CDR2 YFSETQ. The CDR3 region has the DNA TGCGCCAGCAGCTTCCCCTTGGACAGGGATCCCTCCTACGAGCAGTACTTC. Residues: CASSFPLDRDPSYEQYF.

J is TRBJ1-5 and V is TRBV30; 11 positions agree with TRBD1. CDR1 and CDR2 from the germline V gene are GTSNPN and SVGIG (reference sequence). Trimming at V came to 3 bases and at J to 4 bases, leaving 8 bases not matched to a gene. The length of the CDR3 is 16 residues. As DNA, the CDR3 is TGTGCCTGGAGCGGACCGGGACAGGGGGTAAATCAGCCCCAGCATTTT. Protein: CAWSGPGQGVNQPQHF.

V is TRBV7-3 and J is TRBJ1-1; no clear D gene. Germline V gene lookup returns CDR1 SGHTA and CDR2 FQGTGA. The CDR3 is made up of 14 amino acids. With 0 bases removed from V and 3 bases from J, the gap between germline ends came to 8 bases. CDR3 nucleotides: TGTGCCAGCAGCTTAACAGGGCAGTACACTGAAGCTTTCTTT. Protein product: CASSLTGQYTEAFF.

The chain employs TRBV7-2 and TRBJ2-2; 7 bases agree with TRBD1. The CDR3 covers 14 residues. Germline V gene data show CDR1 as SGHTA and CDR2 as FQGNSA. The J segment lost 2 bases and the V segment lost 6 bases, leaving 3 bases of the junction unmatched. CDR3 region: CASRRQGNTGELFF. CDR3 DNA: TGTGCCAGCAGACGACAGGGTAACACCGGGGAGCTGTTTTTT.

The chain joins TRBV21-1 to TRBJ2-7. TRBV21-1 is designated a pseudogene. The CDR3 extends over 13 amino acids. DNA of the CDR3: TGTGCCAGCAGCAAACTTCATCTGTATGGGCAGTACTTC. Translating gives CASSKLHLYGQYF.

V and J are TRBV20-1 and TRBJ1-1; 7 bases are shared with TRBD1. The CDR3 spans 13 residues. With V trimmed by 3 bases and J by 5 bases, 6 bases remained unmatched. Per the germline V gene, CDR1 is DFQATT and CDR2 is SNEGSKA (reference sequence). The CDR3 here is CSARTGLGTEAFF. CDR3 nucleotide sequence: TGCAGTGCTAGGACAGGGTTGGGAACTGAAGCTTTCTTT.

The rearrangement uses TRBV20-1 and TRBJ2-7, with 10 bases identical to TRBD2. CDR1 and CDR2 from the germline V gene are DFQATT and SNEGSKA (reference sequence). The length of the CDR3 is 14 residues. V was pared by 1 base and J by 5 bases, with 5 bases of the junction left unmatched. CDR3 sequence: CSARGLAGVNEQYF. CDR3 DNA: TGCAGTGCTAGAGGTCTAGCGGGGGTTAACGAGCAGTACTTC.

The V gene is TRBV19, the J gene TRBJ2-3; D remains unclear. Trimming pared 7 bases from V and 1 base from J, leaving 9 bases between. CDR1 and CDR2 (germline): LNHDA, SQIVND (reference sequence). This CDR3 spans 13 amino acids. The CDR3 sequence: CASTKSRTDTQYF. The CDR3, as DNA: TGTGCCAGTACGAAGTCCCGCACAGATACGCAGTATTTT.

The chain links TRBV11-2 to TRBJ1-6, with D uncertain. CDR3 length equals 15 residues. Between the trimmed V and J ends, which lost 4 bases and 10 bases, there was a span of 17 bases. Germline V CDR1 and CDR2: SGHAT, FQNNGV. For the CDR3, the DNA is TGTGCCAGCAGCTCCCTCCGGGGAGTTCGCTCACCCCTCCACTTT. Encoded protein: CASSSLRGVRSPLHF.

This clonotype has a handful of counts. The chain joins TRBV7-9 to TRBJ2-6; D not certain. Trimming stripped 11 bases from V and 0 bases from J, with 8 bases between. This CDR3 is 13 amino acids long. Germline V CDR1 and CDR2: SEHNR, FQNEAQ (reference sequence). The CDR3 bases are TGTGCCGAATCGGGCTCTGGGGCCAACGTCCTGACTTTC. Its protein product is CAESGSGANVLTF.

The chain has TRBV4-2 and TRBJ1-2; D perhaps matches TRBD1 (6 bases). CDR3 size: 14 residues. The germline V gene has CDR1 LGHNA and CDR2 YNFKEQ. Trimming took off 6 bases at V and 2 bases at J, with 13 bases between the two ends. The CDR3 DNA reads as TGTGCCAGCAGGAAAACAGGGAGCAACTATGGCTACACCTTC. Its protein product is CASRKTGSNYGYTF.

This clonotype showed up just a few times. The chain carries TRBV5-4 and TRBJ1-4, with D maybe TRBD1 (6 bases). The CDR3 has 15 amino acids. Trimming removed 0 bases at V and 7 bases at J, with 13 bases between. Germline-derived CDR1 and CDR2 are SGHNT and YYREEE (reference sequence). The CDR3 sequence: CASSLAGGQSEKLFF. In nucleotides, the CDR3 is TGTGCCAGCAGCTTGGCTGGGGGGCAAAGTGAAAAACTGTTTTTT.

This clonotype was seen more than once but under ten times. The chain employs TRBV14 and TRBJ1-1; weak D call: TRBD1 (5 bases). Germline CDR1 reads SGHDN; CDR2 reads FVKESK. CDR3 length: 13 residues. Trimming removed 3 bases at V and 5 bases at J, with 10 bases between. This CDR3 is CASSHRRETEAFF. The CDR3 DNA sequence: TGTGCCAGCAGCCATCGCAGGGAGACTGAAGCTTTCTTT.

This chain joins TRBV28 and TRBJ1-3; 8 bases map to TRBD1. CDR3 length: 16 residues. Per the germline V gene, CDR1 is MDHEN and CDR2 is SYDVKM. The V segment lost 3 bases and the J segment 3 bases; nucleotides outside the gene matches: 7. CDR3 DNA sequence: TGTGCCAGCAGTTTGCAGACAGGGGTGGGTGGAAACACCATATATTTT. Protein: CASSLQTGVGGNTIYF.

The chain carries TRBV24-1 and TRBJ2-3, with D possibly being TRBD1 (6 bases). The CDR3 contains 16 residues. The V end was cut by 1 base, the J end by 7 bases, with 17 bases between. From germline, CDR1 is KGHDR and CDR2 SFDVKD. The CDR3 is CATSDLRQGRRNTQYF. The DNA for the CDR3 is TGTGCCACCAGTGATTTACGGCAGGGGCGCCGGAATACGCAGTATTTT.

The genes are TRBV12-5 and TRBJ2-7; the match to TRBD1 covers 9 bases. There are 15 residues in the CDR3. Looked up from germline, CDR1 is LGHNT and CDR2 is FRNRAP. Trimming cost V 4 bases and J 3 bases; bases outside gene matches: 7. DNA of the CDR3: TGTGCTAGTGGTTCGGGACAGGGCGAGTACTACGAGCAGTACTTC. It translates to CASGSGQGEYYEQYF.

Notes on this clonotype: An end of the junction does not agree with germline; a read error may underlie this. The chain combines TRBV5-1 with TRBJ2-3; the D is unclear. The CDR3 has 14 residues. Germline V CDR1 and CDR2: SGHRS, YFSETQ. CDR3 region: CVSSFDGRTDTQYF. CDR3 sequence (DNA): TGCGTCAGCAGCTTTGACGGGCGCACAGATACGCAGTATTTT.